This T cell receptor (beta chain) is drawn from a study of identical twins. Study-wide results and limits: The more abundant beta clonotypes in cord blood had fewer insertions, and memory repertoires did not show this.

This clonotype showed up just a few times. Its antigen is still unknown. With V trimmed by 4 bases and J by 2 bases, 3 bases remained unmatched. This CDR3 has 15 amino acids. From germline, CDR1 is SGHVS and CDR2 FNYEAQ. Each CDR3 protein is one row after TCRdb ran MiXCR on the 5' RACE reads. In the table there are 260,000 or so distinct CDR3 sequences, 7.5% of which are singletons. All donors were healthy, and all were Caucasian. Another study also made use of these data, one on yellow fever vaccine responses in identical twins. That investigation notes: Among the twins, the vaccine T cell response reportedly seemed partly convergent and partly personalized.

The V and J genes are TRBV7-6 and TRBJ2-5; 11 bases agree with TRBD2. Input material: CD8+ T cells sorted from blood. The clonotype was recovered from a woman younger than 35 in good health. In nucleotides, the CDR3 is TGTGCCAGCAGCTCGACTAGCGGGGCTCAAGAGACCCAGTACTTC. It specifies CASSSTSGAQETQYF.